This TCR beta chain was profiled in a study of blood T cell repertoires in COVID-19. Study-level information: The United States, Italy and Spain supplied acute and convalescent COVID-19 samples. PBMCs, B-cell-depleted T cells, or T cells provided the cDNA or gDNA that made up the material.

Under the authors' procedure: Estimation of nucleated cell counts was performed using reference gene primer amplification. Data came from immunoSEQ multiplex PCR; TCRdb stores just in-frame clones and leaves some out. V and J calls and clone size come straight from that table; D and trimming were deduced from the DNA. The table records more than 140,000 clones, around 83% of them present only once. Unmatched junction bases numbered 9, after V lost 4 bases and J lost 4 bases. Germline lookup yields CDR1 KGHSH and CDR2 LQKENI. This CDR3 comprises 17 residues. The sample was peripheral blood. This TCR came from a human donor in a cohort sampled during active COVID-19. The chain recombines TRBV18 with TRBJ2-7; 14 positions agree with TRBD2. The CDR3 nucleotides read TGTGCCAGCTCACTTACAGGGACTAGCGGGAGTTTTTACGAGCAGTACTTC. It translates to CASSLTGTSGSFYEQYF.